One TCR beta chain is described in this entry. The data belong to a study of blood T cells in healthy people across ages. A sample-barcoded 5' primer and a J-beta primer mix were used in a second PCR of roughly 7 to 11 cycles. TCRdb independently ran MiXCR on the 5' RACE reads; one entry per CDR3 protein. Here the sample spans about 680,000 distinct CDR3 sequences, roughly 50% being singletons. The ends were cut back, 4 bases at V and 0 bases at J, with 11 bases in the middle. Germline loops: CDR1 SGHRS, CDR2 YFSETQ. The CDR3 runs to 15 residues. Per sample, a minimum of 6.5 million PBMCs were isolated.

The sequence came from a woman aged 60-70 years in good health. The source material was blood. The chain uses TRBV5-1 and TRBJ2-4; D may match TRBD1 or TRBD2 (5 bases each). The CDR3 spells CASSPRDLAKNIQYF. The CDR3 DNA reads TGCGCCAGCAGCCCGAGGGACCTAGCCAAAAACATTCAGTACTTC.